The clone carrying this T cell receptor (beta chain) was found a few times. Its antigen is not identified. Reverse transcribing all isolated RNA meant expressed TCRB transcripts were sequenced. Libraries were prepared by immunoSEQ multiplex PCR; TCRdb keeps only in-frame clonotypes and omits some of them. The sample includes approximately 260,000 clones, less than 30% of them seen just once. The sample is drawn from a study of beta chain features in type 1 diabetes. Points from the study as a whole: Researchers report that Type 1 diabetes patients had moderately but significantly shorter TCRB CDR3s across all four CD4+ subsets.

Naive, central memory, regulatory and stem cell-like memory cells within the CD4+ compartment were sorted using CD45RO/CCR7/CD25/CD127/CD95/CD27. In all sorted populations, purity surpassed 98%. The germline gives CDR1 SGHNT, CDR2 YYREEE (reference sequence). This CDR3 has 14 amino acids. The V end lost 0 bases, the J end lost 6 bases, and 12 bases lay between the germline ends. The gene calls are TRBV5-4 and TRBJ1-2; weak D call: TRBD1 (5 bases). Sequencing used naive CD4+ T cells from blood. This TCR came from a woman aged 30 to 39 with type 1 diabetes. Here the CDR3 reads CASSLGGRDHGYTF. The CDR3 region has the DNA TGTGCCAGCAGCTTGGGTGGGAGGGACCATGGCTACACCTTC.